Each of the 16 T cell receptor beta chains below was sequenced from the same sample in a study of blood T cells in healthy people across ages. For the second PCR, which ran for roughly 7 to 11 cycles, a sample-barcoded 5' primer and a J-beta primer mix were used. TCRdb redid the calling of the 5' RACE reads with MiXCR, one entry per CDR3 protein. Of over a million distinct CDR3 sequences in the sample, over 35% were seen once. The sequenced sample consisted of blood. The source is a woman aged 55-75 years in good health.

This clonotype occurred a few times. The V and J genes are TRBV6-1 and TRBJ2-7; 14 bases agree with TRBD2. Trimming cost V 6 bases and J 1 base; bases outside gene matches: 5. The CDR3 is 16 residues long. Germline V CDR1 and CDR2: MNHNS, SASEGT. In nucleotides, the CDR3 is TGTGCCAGCAGGGAGGGACTAGCGGGAGTTTCCTACGAGCAGTACTTC. Protein product: CASREGLAGVSYEQYF.

This clonotype was counted only a few times. The chain combines TRBV7-3 with TRBJ2-1; 10 nucleotides align to TRBD2. V was clipped by 5 bases and J by 6 bases; unmatched bases: 7. Germline lookup yields CDR1 SGHTA and CDR2 FQGTGA. The length of the CDR3 is 15 residues. For the CDR3, the DNA is TGTGCCAGCAGCCTTACCGGGACTAGCGTCAATGAGCAGTTCTTC. Encoded protein: CASSLTGTSVNEQFF.

The chain is built from TRBV29-1 and TRBJ2-5; D uncertain. Deletions cut 5 bases from V and 4 bases from J, with 11 bases between. The germline V gene has CDR1 SQVTM and CDR2 ANQGSEA. CDR3 size: 12 residues. CDR3 DNA sequence: TGCAGCGTTAAAACGTGGGGAGAGACCCAGTACTTC. This gives the protein CSVKTWGETQYF.

This clonotype has a handful of counts. The chain uses TRBV27 and TRBJ2-4; D unresolved. With the DNA end fitting TRBJ2-7 better, the J assignment may be wrong. Germline CDR1 MNHEY, CDR2 SMNVEV (reference sequence). The CDR3 consists of 13 residues. CDR3 sequence (DNA): TGTGCCAGCAGAGACCAAGTGTGGGGCGAGCAGTACTTC. As protein: CASRDQVWGEQYF.

This clonotype was seen more than once but under ten times. V usage is TRBV20-1 and J usage is TRBJ2-5; D might be TRBD1 or TRBD2, each matching 5 bases. This CDR3 is 16 amino acids long. Germline loops: CDR1 DFQATT, CDR2 SNEGSKA (reference sequence). The germline V and J ends were trimmed by 6 bases and 4 bases, with 24 bases remaining between them. CDR3 sequence (DNA): TGCAGTGCCGTCCTTATCGGGGCCTGGTTGGGAGAGACCCAGTACTTC. Its protein is CSAVLIGAWLGETQYF.

The genes are TRBV29-1 and TRBJ2-7, with TRBD1 matching over 8 bases. Germline CDR1 is SQVTM and CDR2 is ANQGSEA. The CDR3 has 13 residues. V dropped 6 bases and J dropped 1; count of bases not matched to a gene: 5. The CDR3 protein is CSVGQGRSYEQYF. CDR3 coding DNA: TGCAGCGTAGGACAGGGCCGTTCCTACGAGCAGTACTTC.

This chain joins TRBV5-1 and TRBJ2-1; D is possibly TRBD1 or TRBD2 (6 bases each). Germline V gene lookup returns CDR1 SGHRS and CDR2 YFSETQ. V lost 0 bases to trimming and J lost 8 bases, with 21 bases between them. CDR3 length: 17 amino acids. The CDR3 DNA is TGCGCCAGCAGCTTGGAGGCGAGAGGGGGGCTAGGAGATGAGCAGTTCTTC. Translated, it gives CASSLEARGGLGDEQFF.

The chain joins TRBV6-1 to TRBJ2-7, with a possible D match to TRBD2 (6 bases). The germline V gene encodes CDR1 MNHNS and CDR2 SASEGT. V lost 4 bases to trimming and J lost 3 bases, with 16 bases between them. The CDR3 covers 15 residues. The CDR3 here is CASSAMAGFYYEQYF. The CDR3, as DNA: TGTGCCAGCAGTGCCATGGCGGGGTTTTACTACGAGCAGTACTTC.

The chain recombines TRBV13 with TRBJ1-6, with D possibly TRBD1 on 5 matching bases. This CDR3 has 15 amino acids. Between the trimmed V and J ends, which lost 3 bases and 8 bases, there was a span of 14 bases. Looked up from germline, CDR1 is PRHDT and CDR2 is FYEKMQ (reference sequence). The CDR3 reads CASSFGGAVDSPLHF. The CDR3 DNA is TGTGCCAGCAGCTTCGGAGGGGCTGTGGATTCACCCCTCCACTTT.

V and J are TRBV5-6 and TRBJ1-5, with TRBD1 as a possible D gene (5 bases). This CDR3 has 16 amino acids. Trimming cost V 1 base and J 2 bases, with 13 bases left between them. Germline values: CDR1 SGHDT, CDR2 YYEEEE. The CDR3 region has the DNA TGTGCCAGCAGCTTGAGGATCGGAGGGGGCAATCAGCCCCAGCATTTT. Its translation: CASSLRIGGGNQPQHF.

The sample holds a few counts of this clonotype. The genes are TRBV27 and TRBJ1-1; D gene uncertain. Per the germline V gene, CDR1 is MNHEY and CDR2 is SMNVEV (reference sequence). V was shortened by 1 base and J by 3 bases, with 6 bases between the two germline ends. The CDR3 totals 13 residues. The CDR3 loop is CASSLWGDTEAFF. The CDR3 region has the DNA TGTGCCAGCAGTTTATGGGGTGACACTGAAGCTTTCTTT.

This clonotype was detected a few times. The chain carries TRBV29-1 and TRBJ2-3; possibly TRBD1 for D (6 bases). CDR1 and CDR2 from the germline V gene are SQVTM and ANQGSEA. This CDR3 region has 16 residues. The V gene lost 7 bases and the J gene lost 3 bases, with 23 bases spanning the gap. The CDR3, as DNA: TGCAGCGCGCCCCTTGGTGGGCAGGGGAAGACAGATACGCAGTATTTT. The encoded protein is CSAPLGGQGKTDTQYF.

This clonotype has a single count. The junction differs from germline at one of its ends, possibly a read error. This chain connects TRBV11-1 to TRBJ2-1, with 8 bases that match TRBD2. The CDR3 runs to 15 residues. Germline values: CDR1 SGHAT, CDR2 FQDESV (reference sequence). In nucleotides, the CDR3 is TGTGCCAGCAGCTCGGGACTAGTGTCCTACAATCAGCAGTTCTTC. Its protein product is CASSSGLVSYNQQFF.

This clonotype was counted a few times. The chain combines TRBV29-1 with TRBJ2-3; D is unclear. Germline V gives CDR1 SQVTM, CDR2 ANQGSEA. V lost 6 bases and J 2 bases, leaving 9 bases between the germline ends. CDR3 size: 12 residues. The DNA of the CDR3 is TGCAGCGTGGTCCACCTCACAGATACGCAGTATTTT. It yields the protein CSVVHLTDTQYF.

This chain joins TRBV12-3 or TRBV12-4 and TRBJ1-4; TRBD1 matches at 9 bases. The CDR3 extends over 14 amino acids. Trimming cost V 5 bases and J 6 bases; bases outside gene matches: 4. The CDR3 sequence: CASSETGGYEKLFF. The CDR3 DNA sequence: TGTGCCAGCAGTGAGACAGGGGGATATGAAAAACTGTTTTTT.

The chain joins TRBV4-1 to TRBJ2-1, with no clear D. The CDR3 runs 14 residues. Germline CDR1 MGHRA, CDR2 YSYEKL. Trimming removed 0 bases from V and 6 bases from J, with 9 bases in between. Here the CDR3 reads CASSQESQINEQFF. The CDR3 nucleotides are TGCGCCAGCAGCCAAGAGAGCCAAATCAATGAGCAGTTCTTC.